This T cell receptor (beta chain) originates from a study of response to subunit inactivated influenza vaccine. TCRdb re-analysed the RT-PCR reads in MiXCR, keeping a single row per CDR3 protein. The table has approximately 700,000 distinct CDR3 sequences, about 15% seen once; the top ten hold 6% to 7%. The V gene's germline CDR1 is ENHRY and CDR2 SYGVKD. The V end was cut by 7 bases, the J end by 7 bases, with 13 bases between. This CDR3 is built from 12 residues. This chain connects TRBV10-3 to TRBJ1-2, with D tentatively TRBD1 (5 bases). This sequence originates from a man aged 50 to 60 who received an inactivated influenza vaccine. Sample: PBMCs from blood, taken roughly 15 days before vaccination. The CDR3 DNA follows: TGTGCCATCACAGGGTCCTTACCTGGCTACACCTTC. This encodes CAITGSLPGYTF.